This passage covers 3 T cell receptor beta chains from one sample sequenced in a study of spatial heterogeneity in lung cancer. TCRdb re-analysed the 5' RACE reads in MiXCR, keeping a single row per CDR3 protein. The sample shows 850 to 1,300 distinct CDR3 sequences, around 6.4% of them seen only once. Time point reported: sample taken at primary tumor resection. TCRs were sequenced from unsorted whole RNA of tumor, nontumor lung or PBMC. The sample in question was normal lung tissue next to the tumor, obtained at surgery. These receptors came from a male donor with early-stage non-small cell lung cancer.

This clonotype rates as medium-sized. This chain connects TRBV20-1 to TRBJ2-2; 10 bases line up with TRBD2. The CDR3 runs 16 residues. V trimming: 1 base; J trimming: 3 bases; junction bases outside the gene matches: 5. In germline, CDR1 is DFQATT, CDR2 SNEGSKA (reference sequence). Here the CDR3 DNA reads TGCAGTGCTAGAGTTCTCGGGACTAGCGACACCGGGGAGCTGTTTTTT. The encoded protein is CSARVLGTSDTGELFF.

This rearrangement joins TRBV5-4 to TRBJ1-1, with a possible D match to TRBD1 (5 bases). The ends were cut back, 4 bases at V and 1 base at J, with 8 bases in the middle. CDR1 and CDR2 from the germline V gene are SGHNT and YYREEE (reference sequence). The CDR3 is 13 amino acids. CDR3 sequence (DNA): TGTGCCAGCAGCCGGGGCCCGAACACTGAAGCTTTCTTT. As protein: CASSRGPNTEAFF.

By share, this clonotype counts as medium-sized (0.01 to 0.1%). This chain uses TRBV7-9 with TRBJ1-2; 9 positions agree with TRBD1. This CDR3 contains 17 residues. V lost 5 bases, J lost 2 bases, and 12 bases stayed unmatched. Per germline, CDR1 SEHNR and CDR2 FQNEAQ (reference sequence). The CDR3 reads CASSMAGQGPSNYGYTF. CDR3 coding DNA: TGTGCCAGCAGCATGGCAGGACAGGGGCCCTCCAACTATGGCTACACCTTC.